This TCR beta chain originates from a study of control samples from healthy donors and cancer patients. Sequencing was performed with immunoSEQ multiplex PCR; in TCRdb, only in-frame clones are kept and a portion is missing. Of about 84,000 clones in the sample, 70% to 85% were seen once. CDR3 length: 14 amino acids. Trimming shortened V by 1 base and J by 0 bases, and 6 bases separated the two germline ends. Germline V gene data show CDR1 as LNHDA and CDR2 as SQIVND (reference sequence). This chain links TRBV19 with TRBJ1-2, with D unclear. This sequence originates from a man aged 55 to 69 with head and neck cancer. Sample: PBMCs. In nucleotides, the CDR3 is TGTGCCAGTAGTATAGTGGCCTCTAACTATGGCTACACCTTC. This sequence encodes CASSIVASNYGYTF.